This TCR beta chain was captured in a study of T-cell memory formation after mild COVID-19. J was trimmed by 3 bases and V by 4 bases; bases with no gene match: 4. The germline V gene encodes CDR1 ENHRY and CDR2 SYGVKD. The CDR3 covers 15 residues. TCRdb used MiXCR to reprocess the 5' RACE reads, holding one entry per CDR3 protein. The sample holds some 68,000 distinct CDR3 sequences, over 15% seen once. About this clonotype: Its cognate antigen is unknown.

Findings and caveats of the study: Mainly CM and EM harbored the contracting CD4+ clones; mainly EMRA harbored the CD8+ ones. The pre-infection memory compartment contained some responding clones, suggesting cross-reactive memory joined. Clones shrinking from day 15 to 85 showed even CD4/CD8 mixes; later expanders tilted CD4+.

The V and J genes are TRBV10-3 and TRBJ2-1; TRBD1 agrees at 9 bases. This clonotype was sampled from an adult woman who had mild COVID-19 (a few samples of this study predate the infection). Cell type and time point are not known. The sample was PBMCs or a T cell subset sorted from them (not recorded which). The CDR3 bases are TGTGCCATCAGTGGTGGGGACAGGGACTACAATGAGCAGTTCTTC. Encoded protein: CAISGGDRDYNEQFF.